Presented here are 22 T cell receptor beta chains from one specimen sequenced in a study of regulatory dendritic cells for organ transplantation. TCRdb's table, derived via immunoSEQ multiplex PCR, lists solely in-frame clones and lacks some. The data hold 30,000 to 40,000 clones, with 85% to 95% observed a single time. The specimen sequenced was naive CD8+ T cells from blood. Subset denoted: CD45RA+ naive T cells. Every receptor here comes from a human donor in good health.

This chain links TRBV19 with TRBJ2-1; D is uncertain. Trimming removed 4 bases at V and 2 bases at J, with 9 bases between. The CDR3 contains 14 residues. Germline V gene lookup returns CDR1 LNHDA and CDR2 SQIVND (reference sequence). In DNA, the CDR3 is TGTGCCAGTAGTACGACTGGGACCTACAATGAGCAGTTCTTC. It encodes CASSTTGTYNEQFF. The whole variable domain, filled in from reference TRBV19 and TRBJ2-1, reads DGGITQSPKYLFRKEGQNVTLSCEQNLNHDAMYWYRQDPGQGLRLIYYSQIVNDFQKGDIAEGYSVSREKKESFPLTVTSAQKNPTAFYLCASSTTGTYNEQFFGPGTRLTVL.

This clone has only a few counts. The chain couples TRBV27 to TRBJ1-2, with D unclear. Between the trimmed V and J ends, which lost 4 bases and 8 bases, there was a span of 14 bases. The CDR3 length is 13 residues. Germline values: CDR1 MNHEY, CDR2 SMNVEV (reference sequence). CDR3 in DNA: TGTGCCAGCAGTTCCGGTCCTAGGGAGGGCTACACCTTC. The encoded protein is CASSSGPREGYTF.

The chain joins TRBV27 to TRBJ1-5; no reliable D call. Germline CDR1 reads MNHEY; CDR2 reads SMNVEV (reference sequence). Trimming took 6 bases from V and 4 from J, leaving 16 bases between them. The CDR3 length is 15 residues. CDR3 nucleotide sequence: TGTGCCAGCAGCCTATTCGGCCAGCGGAATCAGCCCCAGCATTTT. This translates into CASSLFGQRNQPQHF.

J is TRBJ2-7 and V is TRBV15; 12 bases are a match to TRBD2. V lost 0 bases, J lost 4 bases, and 10 bases stayed unmatched. The CDR3 loop spans 18 amino acids. Germline V gives CDR1 LNHNV, CDR2 YYDKDF (reference sequence). Here the CDR3 DNA reads TGTGCCACCAGCAGAGACTCAACCACTGGACTAGCGGGATACGAGCAGTACTTC. Its protein is CATSRDSTTGLAGYEQYF.

This rearrangement joins TRBV4-1 to TRBJ2-3; TRBD2 matches 12 bases. Germline CDR1 is MGHRA and CDR2 is YSYEKL. J was trimmed by 0 bases and V by 3 bases; bases with no gene match: 10. This CDR3 is 19 amino acids long. As DNA, the CDR3 is TGCGCCAGCAGCCATAGACTAGCGGGAGCGTCTCGGAGCACAGATACGCAGTATTTT. It encodes CASSHRLAGASRSTDTQYF.

The CDR3 spells CASRRGTAQETQYF. The CDR3 DNA follows: TGTGCCAGCAGAAGAGGGACAGCACAAGAGACCCAGTACTTC. The chain is built from TRBV27 and TRBJ2-5; the match to TRBD1 covers 7 bases. Trimming at V came to 6 bases and at J to 2 bases, leaving 6 bases not matched to a gene. CDR3 size: 14 residues. Per the germline V gene, CDR1 is MNHEY and CDR2 is SMNVEV (reference sequence).

This clone has a handful of counts. CDR3 sequence reads: CASSPPRQDYGYTF. The CDR3 DNA sequence: TGTGCCAGCAGCCCGCCGAGACAAGACTATGGCTACACCTTC. V is TRBV7-9 and J is TRBJ1-2; D ambiguous. The CDR3 length is 14 residues. Germline V CDR1 and CDR2: SEHNR, FQNEAQ (reference sequence). The V gene lost 5 bases and the J gene lost 3 bases, with 13 bases spanning the gap.

This chain joins TRBV6-5 and TRBJ1-1, with a possible D match to TRBD1 (5 bases). The germline gives CDR1 MNHEY, CDR2 SVGAGI. V was clipped by 3 bases and J by 0 bases, with 14 bases between them. This CDR3 is built from 16 residues. The CDR3, as DNA: TGTGCCAGCAGTTATATCTCCGGGGCCATGAACACTGAAGCTTTCTTT. Amino acids: CASSYISGAMNTEAFF.

This sequence joins TRBV9 and TRBJ2-1; the D is unclear. This CDR3 spans 16 amino acids. The V end lost 2 bases, the J end lost 0 bases, and 12 bases lay between the germline ends. CDR1 SGDLS and CDR2 YYNGEE come from the germline V gene. The CDR3 DNA reads TGTGCCAGCAGCGTCAGTGGCTCCAGCTCCTACAATGAGCAGTTCTTC. It codes for CASSVSGSSSYNEQFF.

The J gene is TRBJ1-1, the V gene TRBV19; no reliable D call. The V end lost 6 bases, the J end lost 8 bases, and 10 bases lay between the germline ends. The germline V gene encodes CDR1 LNHDA and CDR2 SQIVND (reference sequence). The CDR3 length is 11 residues. The CDR3 loop is CASSLLGEAFF. The CDR3 DNA follows: TGTGCCAGTAGCTTACTAGGGGAAGCTTTCTTT.

This chain connects TRBV19 to TRBJ2-7; 7 bases align to TRBD1. Germline V lookup: CDR1 LNHDA, CDR2 SQIVND (reference sequence). This CDR3 is built from 14 residues. V shed 2 bases and J 2 bases; nucleotides not matched to a gene: 3. The CDR3 here is CASSIWGQTYEQYF. DNA of the CDR3: TGTGCCAGTAGTATATGGGGACAGACCTACGAGCAGTACTTC.

The CDR3 loop is CASSTRTGAIVPYEQYF. The CDR3 region has the DNA TGTGCCAGCAGTACGCGGACAGGGGCCATTGTACCCTACGAGCAGTACTTC. The chain joins TRBV28 to TRBJ2-7; TRBD1 aligns across 9 bases. J gave up 2 bases and V 5 bases, and 13 bases lay outside the gene matches. From germline, CDR1 is MDHEN and CDR2 SYDVKM. The CDR3 runs 17 residues. Filled out from reference TRBV28 and TRBJ2-7, the complete variable domain reads DVKVTQSSRYLVKRTGEKVFLECVQDMDHENMFWYRQDPGLGLRLIYFSYDVKMKEKGDIPEGYSVSREKKERFSLILESASTNQTSMYLCASSTRTGAIVPYEQYFGPGTRLTVT.

V is TRBV27 and J is TRBJ2-7, with 7 bases fitting TRBD2. The CDR3 consists of 15 residues. Germline V gives CDR1 MNHEY, CDR2 SMNVEV (reference sequence). V lost 7 bases to trimming and J lost 1 base; unmatched junction nucleotides: 10. The CDR3 loop is CASKKGAGVSYEQYF. The CDR3 region has the DNA TGTGCCAGCAAGAAAGGGGCGGGAGTGTCCTACGAGCAGTACTTC.

The gene calls are TRBV9 and TRBJ1-1, with 8 bases aligning to TRBD1. This CDR3 is built from 14 residues. Germline values: CDR1 SGDLS, CDR2 YYNGEE. The J segment lost 6 bases and the V segment lost 3 bases, leaving 7 bases of the junction unmatched. In nucleotides, the CDR3 is TGTGCCAGCAGCGCCCCAGGGGGCTCGGCTGAAGCTTTCTTT. It translates to CASSAPGGSAEAFF.

For the CDR3, the DNA is TGTGCCAGCAGTTTAGTTGGAGGGGCGAACACTGAAGCTTTCTTT. Protein sequence: CASSLVGGANTEAFF. This chain links TRBV27 with TRBJ1-1; TRBD1 is a possible D gene (5 bases). With 2 bases removed from V and 1 base from J, the gap between germline ends came to 11 bases. There are 15 residues in the CDR3. Germline CDR1 MNHEY, CDR2 SMNVEV (reference sequence).

V gene TRBV6-5 combines with J gene TRBJ1-5; D may be TRBD1 (5 bases). Germline V gene sequence: CDR1 MNHEY, CDR2 SVGAGI. V was clipped by 0 bases and J by 5 bases, with 11 bases between them. There are 15 residues in the CDR3. This CDR3 is CASSYSRGRDQPQHF. The CDR3 nucleotides read TGTGCCAGCAGTTACTCGAGGGGTCGGGATCAGCCCCAGCATTTT.

This rearrangement joins TRBV7-9 to TRBJ1-5; 7 bases are a match to TRBD1. This CDR3 region has 15 residues. Germline CDR1 reads SEHNR; CDR2 reads FQNEAQ (reference sequence). V dropped 5 bases and J dropped 3; count of bases not matched to a gene: 7. The CDR3, as DNA: TGTGCCAGCAGCGCTACAGGGGTCCTCAATCAGCCCCAGCATTTT. This encodes CASSATGVLNQPQHF.

The chain carries TRBV7-8 and TRBJ2-1; D possibly corresponds to TRBD1 (6 bases). V lost 5 bases to trimming and J lost 6 bases, with 11 bases between them. CDR1 is SGHVS, CDR2 FQNEAQ, per germline. The CDR3 is 13 amino acids. CDR3 sequence: CASSEDSGNEQFF. CDR3 bases: TGTGCCAGCAGCGAGGACAGCGGCAATGAGCAGTTCTTC.

This chain connects TRBV19 to TRBJ2-1; 9 bases map to TRBD1. Per the germline V gene, CDR1 is LNHDA and CDR2 is SQIVND (reference sequence). The V gene end was trimmed by 5 bases and the J gene end by 8 bases; junction bases not matched to a gene: 10. This CDR3 is 15 amino acids long. In nucleotides, the CDR3 is TGTGCCAGTAGTGCGGCCGGGACAGGGTCTTATGAGCAGTTCTTC. Translating gives CASSAAGTGSYEQFF.

The V gene is TRBV29-1, the J gene TRBJ2-3; D gene uncertain. Germline assignment: CDR1 SQVTM and CDR2 ANQGSEA. This CDR3 has 12 amino acids. V gave up 0 bases and J gave up 4 bases, with 5 bases separating them. The CDR3 here is CSVEDRADTQYF. In DNA, the CDR3 is TGCAGCGTTGAAGATCGAGCAGATACGCAGTATTTT.

This clone was detected a few times. The chain links TRBV27 to TRBJ1-5; tentative D call: TRBD1 (5 bases). The V and J ends lost 7 bases and 3 bases respectively, with 19 bases between them. This CDR3 spans 16 amino acids. The germline CDR1 and CDR2 sequences are MNHEY and SMNVEV (reference sequence). CDR3 loop: CASTKAPGPVNQPQHF. The CDR3 nucleotides read TGTGCCAGCACCAAGGCCCCGGGGCCGGTCAATCAGCCCCAGCATTTT.

V is TRBV9 and J is TRBJ2-3, with D possibly TRBD1 on 6 matching bases. The CDR3 spans 15 residues. Trimming took 2 bases from V and 2 from J, leaving 12 bases between them. The germline CDR1 and CDR2 sequences are SGDLS and YYNGEE. The CDR3 region has the DNA TGTGCCAGCAGCGTCTCAGGGGACATCACAGATACGCAGTATTTT. Translating it yields CASSVSGDITDTQYF.